The 30 T cell receptor beta chains below come from one sample, sequenced in a study of blood T cell repertoires in COVID-19. Assay: immunoSEQ multiplex PCR; the TCRdb copy retains only in-frame clones and omits some. The table includes 150,000 or so clones, 65% to 85% detected once. The sequencing sample was made of PBMCs or T cells enriched from blood (not recorded which). The receptors originated from a man between 65 and 85 years old who had been exposed to COVID-19.

The V gene is TRBV9, the J gene TRBJ2-2; possibly TRBD2 for D (6 bases). CDR3 length: 17 amino acids. V was shortened by 4 bases and J by 4 bases, with 20 bases between the two germline ends. Germline V gene data show CDR1 as SGDLS and CDR2 as YYNGEE. The CDR3 reads CASSSTGDGTSTGELFF. The CDR3 nucleotides read TGTGCCAGCAGCTCGACCGGGGACGGGACTTCCACCGGGGAGCTGTTTTTT.

This chain connects TRBV7-9 to TRBJ1-5; D is possibly TRBD1 (6 bases). Trimming removed 1 base at V and 3 bases at J, with 16 bases between. The CDR3 is made up of 17 amino acids. CDR1 is SEHNR and CDR2 is FQNEAQ in the germline V gene (reference sequence). CDR3 amino acids: CASSLDGGSWDNQPQHF. The CDR3 region has the DNA TGTGCCAGCAGCTTAGATGGGGGCTCTTGGGACAATCAGCCCCAGCATTTT.

This chain connects TRBV6-2 or TRBV6-3 to TRBJ2-1; possible D gene TRBD2, 5 bases. V was clipped by 1 base and J by 0 bases, with 13 bases between them. Per the germline V gene, CDR1 is MNHEY and CDR2 is SVGEGT. This CDR3 has 17 amino acids. CDR3 sequence reads: CASSYWERIGSYNEQFF. CDR3 nucleotides: TGTGCCAGCAGTTACTGGGAGCGGATTGGCTCCTACAATGAGCAGTTCTTC.

CDR3 coding DNA: TGCGCCAGCAGCAAGCGGGAGGGGAATGAGCAGTTCTTC. Encoded protein: CASSKREGNEQFF. This chain connects TRBV5-1 to TRBJ2-1, with 10 bases fitting TRBD2. After removal of 4 bases from V and 7 bases from J, the junction contained 2 bases not matched to a gene. The CDR3 sequence is 13 residues long. CDR1 and CDR2 (germline): SGHRS, YFSETQ.

This chain uses TRBV18 with TRBJ2-5, with D possibly matching TRBD2 (5 bases). V was pared by 3 bases and J by 4 bases, with 15 bases between. This CDR3 contains 15 residues. From germline, CDR1 is KGHSH and CDR2 LQKENI. This chain's CDR3 is CASSPPQVGGETQYF. CDR3 bases: TGTGCCAGCTCACCGCCCCAGGTTGGAGGAGAGACCCAGTACTTC.

The V call is TRBV28, the J call TRBJ1-2; 7 bases align to TRBD1. The ends lost 5 bases at V and 1 base at J; junction bases unmatched: 4. CDR3 length: 14 residues. Germline V gene lookup returns CDR1 MDHEN and CDR2 SYDVKM. In nucleotides, the CDR3 is TGTGCCAGCAGTCTTCAGGGGGTTAACTATGGCTACACCTTC. This translates into CASSLQGVNYGYTF.

The chain couples TRBV11-2 to TRBJ2-7; tentatively, D is TRBD2 (6 bases). The germline gives CDR1 SGHAT, CDR2 FQNNGV. V lost 0 bases and J lost 4, with 22 bases in between. The CDR3 has 18 residues. CDR3 nucleotides: TGTGCCAGCAGCTTAGATCTTCTCGGCGGGACCCCGGGGTACGAGCAGTACTTC. It encodes CASSLDLLGGTPGYEQYF.

The chain links TRBV11-2 to TRBJ2-2; possible D gene TRBD1, 7 bases. Germline CDR1 and CDR2: SGHAT and FQNNGV. This CDR3 spans 17 amino acids. The germline V and J ends were trimmed by 0 bases and 0 bases, with 11 bases remaining between them. The CDR3 nucleotides are TGTGCCAGCAGCTTAGAAGGCGGGACAGCGAACACCGGGGAGCTGTTTTTT. It codes for CASSLEGGTANTGELFF.

The chain employs TRBV29-1 and TRBJ2-1; D perhaps matches TRBD2 (6 bases). The germline V gene has CDR1 SQVTM and CDR2 ANQGSEA. The CDR3 sequence is 13 residues long. V lost 4 bases and J 1 base, leaving 8 bases between the germline ends. Here the CDR3 DNA reads TGCAGCGTTGCGGGAGCGTCCTACAATGAGCAGTTCTTC. Translation gives CSVAGASYNEQFF.

The V and J genes are TRBV5-5 and TRBJ1-5; weak D call: TRBD1 (5 bases). The germline gives CDR1 SGHKS, CDR2 YYEKEE (reference sequence). V was clipped by 0 bases and J by 4 bases, with 11 bases between them. The CDR3 is made up of 15 amino acids. As DNA, the CDR3 is TGTGCCAGCAGCTTGGCCTTGACAGAAAATCAGCCCCAGCATTTT. As protein: CASSLALTENQPQHF. The entire variable domain, with the rest obtained from reference TRBV5-5 and TRBJ1-5, is as follows: DAGVTQSPTHLIKTRGQQVTLRCSPISGHKSVSWYQQVLGQGPQFIFQYYEKEERGRGNFPDRFSARQFPNYSSELNVNALLLGDSALYLCASSLALTENQPQHFGDGTRLSIL.

This chain uses TRBV2 with TRBJ2-1; a possible D gene is TRBD2 (6 bases). The CDR3 sequence is 14 residues long. CDR1 and CDR2 from the germline V gene are SNHLY and FYNNEI. V dropped 4 bases and J dropped 8 bases, with 15 bases sitting between them. The DNA for the CDR3 is TGTGCCAGCAGTGCGGGAGCCACTCCGGATGAGCAGTTCTTC. Its protein is CASSAGATPDEQFF.

The chain joins TRBV3-1 (or the pseudogene TRBV3-2) to TRBJ2-1, with a tentative D call TRBD2 (7 bases). The CDR3 loop spans 17 amino acids. Trimming removed 2 bases from V and 0 bases from J, with 14 bases in between. CDR1 and CDR2 from the germline V gene are LGHDT and YNNKEL (reference sequence). CDR3 residues: CASSQFLADSSYNEQFF. The CDR3 DNA reads TGTGCCAGCAGCCAATTCCTAGCGGACAGCTCCTACAATGAGCAGTTCTTC.

The sample holds a few counts of this clone. The chain employs TRBV7-9 and TRBJ1-1, with TRBD1 identical over 8 bases. The CDR3 totals 16 residues. V gave up 1 base and J gave up 1 base; unmatched junction bases: 5. Germline V lookup: CDR1 SEHNR, CDR2 FQNEAQ (reference sequence). CDR3 loop: CASSLDLGQGNTEAFF. The CDR3 DNA follows: TGTGCCAGCAGCTTAGATTTAGGACAGGGGAACACTGAAGCTTTCTTT.

This chain links TRBV19 with TRBJ1-1; 8 nucleotides agree with TRBD1. This CDR3 is 13 amino acids long. Germline V gene lookup returns CDR1 LNHDA and CDR2 SQIVND (reference sequence). J lost 4 bases, V lost 6 bases, and 4 bases had no gene match. In DNA, the CDR3 is TGTGCCAGTAGGCTACAGGGGGGCACTGAAGCTTTCTTT. This encodes CASRLQGGTEAFF.

The V call is TRBV6-2 or TRBV6-3, the J call TRBJ2-5; D gene uncertain. The CDR3 consists of 14 residues. Per germline, CDR1 MNHEY and CDR2 SVGEGT. V gave up 0 bases and J gave up 7 bases, with 12 bases separating them. The DNA of the CDR3 is TGTGCCAGCAGTTACTCGATTGTCCGAGGGACCCAGTACTTC. Its protein is CASSYSIVRGTQYF.

The chain has TRBV6-1 and TRBJ2-4; D may be TRBD1 (6 bases). The CDR3 spans 19 residues. Germline-derived CDR1 and CDR2 are MNHNS and SASEGT. V lost 0 bases and J lost 0, with 18 bases in between. The chain's CDR3 is CASSEAQVDSGIAKNIQYF. The CDR3 nucleotides are TGTGCCAGCAGTGAAGCGCAGGTGGACAGTGGGATAGCCAAAAACATTCAGTACTTC.

The V and J genes are TRBV19 and TRBJ1-6; D uncertain. Trimming shortened V by 2 bases and J by 9 bases, and 14 bases separated the two germline ends. In germline, CDR1 is LNHDA, CDR2 SQIVND (reference sequence). CDR3 size: 15 residues. The CDR3 nucleotides read TGTGCCAGTAGTATATTTGCGGGTGAAGGTTCACCCCTCCACTTT. Translation gives CASSIFAGEGSPLHF.

This rearrangement joins TRBV13 to TRBJ1-4; no clear D gene. The CDR3 has 14 residues. The germline gives CDR1 PRHDT, CDR2 FYEKMQ (reference sequence). Trimming took off 1 base at V and 0 bases at J, with 3 bases between the two ends. The CDR3 reads CASSLAATNEKLFF. CDR3 nucleotide sequence: TGTGCCAGCAGCTTAGCTGCAACTAATGAAAAACTGTTTTTT. Together with reference TRBV13 and TRBJ1-4, the CDR3 gives the full variable domain: AAGVIQSPRHLIKEKRETATLKCYPIPRHDTVYWYQQGPGQDPQFLISFYEKMQSDKGSIPDRFSAQQFSDYHSELNMSSLELGDSALYFCASSLAATNEKLFFGSGTQLSVL.

The chain carries TRBV9 and TRBJ1-1; unclear D gene. Germline V gene data show CDR1 as SGDLS and CDR2 as YYNGEE. V shed 3 bases and J shed 1 base, with 10 bases lying between them. CDR3 length equals 14 residues. The CDR3 reads CASSASLTNTEAFF. The CDR3 region has the DNA TGTGCCAGCAGCGCAAGCTTAACGAACACTGAAGCTTTCTTT.

The rearrangement joins TRBV19 to TRBJ1-1; D ambiguous. The CDR3 runs 13 residues. The germline gives CDR1 LNHDA, CDR2 SQIVND (reference sequence). The V gene lost 7 bases and the J gene lost 0 bases, with 9 bases spanning the gap. The CDR3 region is CASNTLMNTEAFF. CDR3 DNA sequence: TGTGCCAGTAATACACTAATGAACACTGAAGCTTTCTTT.

In its sample, this clone was seen a few times. The V call is TRBV4-1, the J call TRBJ1-4, with D unresolved. The V end was cut by 0 bases, the J end by 4 bases, with 9 bases between. The CDR3 contains 15 residues. Germline CDR1 and CDR2: MGHRA and YSYEKL. DNA of the CDR3: TGCGCCAGCAGCCAAGAAATACGGGATAATGAAAAACTGTTTTTT. This encodes CASSQEIRDNEKLFF.

This clone has a handful of counts. CDR3 DNA sequence: TGTGCCAGCAGCATCGACAGGGCCGCCCCCGGAAAACTGTTTTTT. Translated: CASSIDRAAPGKLFF. The chain has TRBV7-2 and TRBJ1-4; 7 positions agree with TRBD1. The ends lost 5 bases at V and 10 bases at J; junction bases unmatched: 13. The V gene's germline CDR1 is SGHTA and CDR2 FQGNSA. The CDR3 totals 15 residues.

The chain is built from TRBV10-3 and TRBJ2-5; maybe TRBD1 (6 bases). The CDR3 loop spans 14 amino acids. Trimming cost V 0 bases and J 1 base, with 6 bases left between them. Germline V gene data show CDR1 as ENHRY and CDR2 as SYGVKD. The CDR3 spells CAISESTGQETQYF. For the CDR3, the DNA is TGTGCCATCAGTGAGTCGACAGGCCAAGAGACCCAGTACTTC.

The CDR3 sequence is CASSSYTENTEAFF. DNA of the CDR3: TGTGCCAGCAGTTCATACACAGAGAACACTGAAGCTTTCTTT. The chain uses TRBV27 and TRBJ1-1; D remains unclear. Germline CDR1 is MNHEY and CDR2 is SMNVEV (reference sequence). Trimming took off 4 bases at V and 1 base at J, with 10 bases between the two ends. This CDR3 is built from 14 residues.

The genes are TRBV7-6 and TRBJ1-1; 12 nucleotides line up with TRBD1. This CDR3 is built from 16 residues. CDR1 and CDR2 (germline): SGHVS, FNYEAQ. V was clipped by 5 bases and J by 1 base; unmatched bases: 5. DNA of the CDR3: TGTGCCAGCAGCCAACTGGGACAGGGGGCGAACACTGAAGCTTTCTTT. It is translated as CASSQLGQGANTEAFF.

The chain couples TRBV5-1 to TRBJ1-1, with a tentative D call TRBD1 (5 bases). This CDR3 has 16 amino acids. CDR1 SGHRS and CDR2 YFSETQ come from the germline V gene. Deletions cut 0 bases from V and 0 bases from J, with 12 bases between. The CDR3 protein is CASSLGIDRLNTEAFF. CDR3 DNA: TGCGCCAGCAGCTTGGGGATTGACAGATTGAACACTGAAGCTTTCTTT.

J is TRBJ2-1 and V is TRBV5-1, with D possibly matching TRBD1 (5 bases). This CDR3 region has 14 residues. The germline V and J ends were trimmed by 5 bases and 0 bases, with 9 bases remaining between them. The V gene's germline CDR1 is SGHRS and CDR2 YFSETQ. CDR3 nucleotide sequence: TGCGCCAGCAGAGACAGTAGCTCCTACAATGAGCAGTTCTTC. This sequence encodes CASRDSSSYNEQFF.

The chain recombines TRBV6-5 with TRBJ2-1, with TRBD2 identical over 7 bases. CDR1 is MNHEY and CDR2 is SVGAGI in the germline V gene. The J segment lost 6 bases and the V segment lost 10 bases, leaving 9 bases of the junction unmatched. This CDR3 has 13 amino acids. The CDR3 nucleotides are TGTGCCATCCCCAGCGGGACTGGCAATGAGCAGTTCTTC. It is translated as CAIPSGTGNEQFF.

The rearrangement links TRBV7-2 to TRBJ2-7; D is ambiguous. Trimming left V 0 bases short and J 2 bases short, with 8 bases between. Per the germline V gene, CDR1 is SGHTA and CDR2 is FQGNSA. The CDR3 contains 14 residues. The CDR3 sequence is CASSLARLAYEQYF. DNA for the CDR3: TGTGCCAGCAGCTTAGCGCGGCTTGCCTACGAGCAGTACTTC.

CDR3 loop: CASSSPGGYSNQPQHF. The CDR3, as DNA: TGTGCCAGCAGCTCCCCCGGGGGGTATAGCAATCAGCCCCAGCATTTT. The gene calls are TRBV7-2 and TRBJ1-5, with a tentative D call TRBD1 (5 bases). Germline loops: CDR1 SGHTA, CDR2 FQGNSA. The V and J ends lost 4 bases and 0 bases respectively, with 13 bases between them. The CDR3 extends over 16 amino acids. The full variable domain, with the rest looked up from reference TRBV7-2 and TRBJ1-5, is GAGVSQSPSNKVTEKGKDVELRCDPISGHTALYWYRQSLGQGLEFLIYFQGNSAPDKSGLPSDRFSAERTGGSVSTLTIQRTQQEDSAVYLCASSSPGGYSNQPQHFGDGTRLSIL.